This TCR beta chain was captured by sequencing in a study of human T cells and chemical hapten exposure. Study context: The scalp of each patient received a weekly diphenylcyclopropenone dose for the full roughly 22-week study.

The time point was: patch test 2, 6 weeks after DPC sensitization. Treatment here: therapeutic diphenylcyclopropenone sensitization with weekly scalp DPC. The CDR3 numbers 16 amino acids, ends counted. This clonotype occurred many times. Its antigen is unidentified. Because the CDR3's place on the DNA is in doubt, the DNA is left out and the CDR3 is given as listed by TCRdb. Study observations and caveats: No change in TCRs above 1 in 1000 frequency was produced by DPC sensitization.

It was the library that attached unique molecular identifiers to individual cDNA molecules. Via MiXCR, TCRdb re-called the RACE reads, giving one row per CDR3 protein. The table has 65,000 to 90,000 distinct CDR3 sequences, around 7% seen once. The chain recombines TRBV21-1 with TRBJ2-6. TRBV21-1 is an annotated pseudogene. This receptor was taken from a woman aged 25-40 years with alopecia areata. Some clones in this sample may be carry-over from other donors' samples. The input for sequencing was whole blood, taken in connection with sensitization to the hapten diphenylcyclopropenone (DPC). CDR3 region: CASSKRVGSGANVLTF.